One sample yielded the 20 T cell receptor beta chains listed below, sequenced in a study of control samples from healthy donors and cancer patients. Only in-frame clones appear in the TCRdb table, and some are missing; sequencing was by immunoSEQ multiplex PCR. The table lists 53,000 or so clones, 87% of them singletons, with around 15% in the top ten. Sequencing input: PBMCs. All receptors come from a man in his 60s with head and neck cancer.

This sequence joins TRBV28 and TRBJ1-1; a possible D gene is TRBD1 (5 bases). V was clipped by 6 bases and J by 1 base, with 9 bases between them. Germline values: CDR1 MDHEN, CDR2 SYDVKM. There are 13 residues in the CDR3. The chain's CDR3 is CASRRQGNTEAFF. The CDR3 bases are TGTGCCAGCAGGAGGCAGGGGAACACTGAAGCTTTCTTT.

The chain recombines TRBV12-3 or TRBV12-4 with TRBJ2-1, with D hard to call. This CDR3 spans 12 amino acids. V was cut by 3 bases and J by 6 bases, with 6 bases left in between. The chain's CDR3 is CASSFPGNEQFF. The CDR3 DNA follows: TGTGCCAGCAGTTTTCCGGGCAATGAGCAGTTCTTC.

This sequence joins TRBV28 and TRBJ1-1; D remains ambiguous. Germline CDR1 and CDR2: MDHEN and SYDVKM. This CDR3 has 16 residues. V lost 5 bases to trimming and J lost 5 bases, with 21 bases between them. Written as DNA, the CDR3 is TGTGCCAGCAGTAAAGCCCTGGGCAGAGGAAGGACTGAAGCTTTCTTT. Translation: CASSKALGRGRTEAFF.

The chain couples TRBV5-1 to TRBJ2-3; 11 bases match TRBD2. Germline loops: CDR1 SGHRS, CDR2 YFSETQ. The V segment lost 0 bases and the J segment 0 bases; nucleotides outside the gene matches: 6. This CDR3 comprises 18 residues. The CDR3 sequence is CASSLVASGGRSTDTQYF. CDR3 nucleotide sequence: TGCGCCAGCAGCTTGGTCGCTAGCGGGGGGCGTAGCACAGATACGCAGTATTTT.

V and J are TRBV30 and TRBJ1-4; D unclear. Germline V gives CDR1 GTSNPN, CDR2 SVGIG (reference sequence). Trimming cost V 1 base and J 0 bases, with 6 bases left between them. This CDR3 spans 14 amino acids. The DNA of the CDR3 is TGTGCCTGGAGTGGGGGTGCAACTAATGAAAAACTGTTTTTT. It encodes CAWSGGATNEKLFF.

The V and J genes are TRBV19 and TRBJ2-7; no definite D call. Trimming shortened V by 0 bases and J by 4 bases, and 7 bases separated the two germline ends. This CDR3 is 13 amino acids long. Germline values: CDR1 LNHDA, CDR2 SQIVND (reference sequence). DNA for the CDR3: TGTGCCAGTAGTATAGATCGAGAATACGAGCAGTACTTC. Its translation: CASSIDREYEQYF.

This chain connects TRBV30 to TRBJ2-7; 10 positions match TRBD1. CDR1 is GTSNPN and CDR2 is SVGIG in the germline V gene (reference sequence). The ends lost 7 bases at V and 3 bases at J; junction bases unmatched: 3. The CDR3 extends over 12 amino acids. The CDR3 region has the DNA TGTGCCTTGGACAGGGGGGGCTACGAGCAGTACTTC. Amino acids: CALDRGGYEQYF.

This clone appeared a few times. The CDR3 protein is CASSSPSRGAPLHF. The CDR3 DNA follows: TGTGCCAGTAGTAGTCCTTCTCGTGGAGCACCCCTCCACTTT. This chain uses TRBV19 with TRBJ1-6, with unresolved D. V dropped 4 bases and J dropped 11 bases, with 15 bases sitting between them. CDR1 is LNHDA, CDR2 SQIVND, per germline (reference sequence). This CDR3 is 14 amino acids long.

The chain carries TRBV9 and TRBJ1-1; 9 bases are shared with TRBD1. There are 19 residues in the CDR3. Germline CDR1 reads SGDLS; CDR2 reads YYNGEE. V was clipped by 0 bases and J by 3 bases; unmatched bases: 15. CDR3 DNA: TGTGCCAGCAGCGTAGCTCCTGTTGGGACAGGGTTGTTGGACACTGAAGCTTTCTTT. Translating it yields CASSVAPVGTGLLDTEAFF. The full variable domain, in which reference TRBV9 and TRBJ1-1 provide the parts outside the CDR3, is DSGVTQTPKHLITATGQRVTLRCSPRSGDLSVYWYQQSLDQGLQFLIQYYNGEERAKGNILERFSAQQFPDLHSELNLSSLELGDSALYFCASSVAPVGTGLLDTEAFFGQGTRLTVV.

This chain links TRBV7-2 with TRBJ2-3; the D gene is possibly TRBD2 (6 bases). The CDR3 totals 15 residues. Trimming took off 1 base at V and 4 bases at J, with 12 bases between the two ends. CDR1 is SGHTA, CDR2 FQGNSA, per germline. The CDR3 coding sequence is TGTGCCAGCAGCTTAGAGGCCAGGGAGGCAGATACGCAGTATTTT. Translating gives CASSLEAREADTQYF.

The V and J genes are TRBV10-3 and TRBJ1-2; 7 bases match TRBD1. In germline, CDR1 is ENHRY, CDR2 SYGVKD. The CDR3 sequence is 15 residues long. V shed 10 bases and J 7 bases; nucleotides not matched to a gene: 18. The CDR3, as DNA: TGTGCCACACTGGGGGCTGGCGAGGGGGCAGGTGGCTACACCTTC. Its protein product is CATLGAGEGAGGYTF.

This chain connects TRBV2 to TRBJ2-2, with D unclear. The CDR3 has 12 amino acids. Trimming removed 7 bases at V and 2 bases at J, with 5 bases between. From germline, CDR1 is SNHLY and CDR2 FYNNEI. CDR3 in amino acids: CASNSNTGELFF. The CDR3 DNA sequence: TGTGCCAGCAATTCCAACACCGGGGAGCTGTTTTTT.

J is TRBJ2-7 and V is TRBV5-1, with D hard to call. Germline V CDR1 and CDR2: SGHRS, YFSETQ. The CDR3 totals 14 residues. V dropped 0 bases and J dropped 3 bases, with 10 bases sitting between them. The CDR3 protein is CASSLGQINYEQYF. CDR3 DNA: TGCGCCAGCAGCTTGGGGCAGATCAACTACGAGCAGTACTTC. Filled out from reference TRBV5-1 and TRBJ2-7, the complete variable domain reads KAGVTQTPRYLIKTRGQQVTLSCSPISGHRSVSWYQQTPGQGLQFLFEYFSETQRNKGNFPGRFSGRQFSNSRSEMNVSTLELGDSALYLCASSLGQINYEQYFGPGTRLTVT.

The chain uses TRBV9 and TRBJ2-1, with D tentatively TRBD1 (5 bases). This CDR3 spans 15 amino acids. Trimming took 0 bases from V and 7 from J, leaving 14 bases between them. Germline lookup yields CDR1 SGDLS and CDR2 YYNGEE. This CDR3 is CASSVGAGLRNEQFF. CDR3 nucleotide sequence: TGTGCCAGCAGCGTAGGTGCAGGGCTTAGGAATGAGCAGTTCTTC. Full variable domain (rest looked up from reference TRBV9 and TRBJ2-1): DSGVTQTPKHLITATGQRVTLRCSPRSGDLSVYWYQQSLDQGLQFLIQYYNGEERAKGNILERFSAQQFPDLHSELNLSSLELGDSALYFCASSVGAGLRNEQFFGPGTRLTVL.

This clone was seen only a few times. This CDR3 is CASKVRGIVYGYTF. The CDR3, as DNA: TGTGCCAGCAAGGTTAGAGGGATAGTCTATGGCTACACCTTC. The chain joins TRBV6-5 to TRBJ1-2; D not resolved. This CDR3 spans 14 amino acids. Germline assignment: CDR1 MNHEY and CDR2 SVGAGI. V was shortened by 7 bases and J by 4 bases, with 16 bases between the two germline ends.

The chain recombines TRBV28 with TRBJ2-7, with 13 bases aligning to TRBD2. Germline CDR1 reads MDHEN; CDR2 reads SYDVKM. The CDR3 contains 17 residues. The V gene end was trimmed by 5 bases and the J gene end by 2 bases; junction bases not matched to a gene: 9. The CDR3 is CASSVLSGLAGPYEQYF. The CDR3 DNA sequence: TGTGCCAGCAGTGTACTCTCGGGACTAGCGGGACCCTACGAGCAGTACTTC.

CDR3 in amino acids: CASSDLAGEHESRIGTQYF. DNA for the CDR3: TGTGCCAGCAGCGACCTAGCGGGAGAGCACGAATCTAGGATAGGTACGCAGTATTTT. The chain recombines TRBV7-9 with TRBJ2-3, with 10 bases that match TRBD2. Trimming cost V 5 bases and J 8 bases; bases outside gene matches: 22. The CDR3 is 19 amino acids. From germline, CDR1 is SEHNR and CDR2 FQNEAQ (reference sequence).

This clone was picked up a small number of times. J is TRBJ1-1 and V is TRBV6-5; tentative D call: TRBD1 (6 bases). Germline V gene lookup returns CDR1 MNHEY and CDR2 SVGAGI. Trimming took off 2 bases at V and 3 bases at J, with 13 bases between the two ends. CDR3 length equals 15 residues. CDR3 DNA: TGTGCCAGCAGTTACCCGGGAGGGGGTCACACTGAAGCTTTCTTT. Its translation is CASSYPGGGHTEAFF.

This chain joins TRBV5-4 and TRBJ2-7, with 11 nucleotides matching TRBD1. This CDR3 has 14 amino acids. Germline CDR1 SGHNT, CDR2 YYREEE (reference sequence). After removal of 3 bases from V and 2 bases from J, the junction contained 1 base not matched to a gene. In DNA form, the CDR3 reads TGTGCCAGCAGCTCGGGACAGGGGGCCTACGAGCAGTACTTC. It is translated as CASSSGQGAYEQYF.

This clone was observed a few times. Here the CDR3 reads CASSIPGLYNEQFF. CDR3 DNA: TGTGCCAGTAGTATCCCCGGACTCTACAATGAGCAGTTCTTC. The V and J genes are TRBV19 and TRBJ2-1; tentative D call: TRBD2 (5 bases). The CDR3 has 14 amino acids. Trimming removed 3 bases at V and 3 bases at J, with 9 bases between. Germline loops: CDR1 LNHDA, CDR2 SQIVND (reference sequence).